The source of this TCR beta chain is a study of T-cell reconstitution after alpha-beta-depleted transplantation in children. Preparation of the TCRbeta library involved a method that used unique molecular identifiers. TCRdb itself ran the PCR reads through MiXCR, one entry per CDR3 protein. The profile shows roughly 500,000 distinct CDR3 sequences, approximately 13% of them singletons. V lost 4 bases, J lost 1 base, and 19 bases lay in between. The CDR3 has 17 amino acids. Germline V gene data show CDR1 as MNHEY and CDR2 as SMNVEV (reference sequence). The J gene is TRBJ1-2, the V gene TRBV27; TRBD1 might be the D (5 bases). The specimen was PBMCs from the stem cell graft donor, collected from the stem cell graft. This TCR was recovered from a human donor who donated a stem cell graft to a child with combined immunodeficiency. The CDR3 DNA reads TGTGCCAGCAGTTCCCCAAGGACAAGGCCGCTTAACTATGGCTACACCTTC. Its protein is CASSSPRTRPLNYGYTF.